The T cell receptor (beta chain) described here comes from a study of PD-1 blockade in classical Hodgkin lymphoma. Study information: Patients in the cohort were put on intravenous nivolumab, 3 mg/kg every 2 weeks. Findings and limits, study-wide: CD4+ TCR diversity rose significantly by C4D1, and CD8+ TCR diversity did not.

Autologous stem cell transplantation was followed by relapse in every patient, and brentuximab vedotin exposure varied. Only in-frame clones appear in the TCRdb table, and some are missing; sequencing was by immunoSEQ multiplex PCR. The data contain about 40,000 clones, approximately 71% of them singletons. For this clone: Its specificity is unknown.

This receptor was obtained from a human donor with classical Hodgkin lymphoma. Sequencing used peripheral blood mononuclear cells (PBMCs), obtained at baseline.

CDR3 protein: CASSQSSGWEPQHF. Here the CDR3 DNA reads TGTGCCAGCAGCCAATCCTCGGGTTGGGAGCCCCAGCATTTT. The rearrangement links TRBV16 to TRBJ1-5; D is uncertain. This CDR3 has 14 amino acids. Trimming removed 0 bases at V and 8 bases at J, with 11 bases between. Germline V gene sequence: CDR1 KGHSY, CDR2 FQNENV. Full variable domain (remainder filled in from reference TRBV16 and TRBJ1-5): GEEVAQTPKHLVRGEGQKAKLYCAPIKGHSYVFWYQQVLKNEFKFLISFQNENVFDETGMPKERFSAKCLPNSPCSLEIQATKLEDSAVYFCASSQSSGWEPQHFGDGTRLSIL.